One sample yielded the 8 T cell receptor beta chains listed below, sequenced in a study of T cell responses to AZD1222 COVID-19 vaccine (dated by TCRdb to 2020 to 2022). Library prep was done by the immunoSEQ multiplex PCR assay. As stored in TCRdb, this immuneACCESS dataset retains in-frame rearrangements with V and J assigned. A fraction of the clones does not appear; measured against another copy, unresolved V genes explain less than half of the discrepancy, and the remainder lacks a known reason. This sample has about 110,000 clones in its table, and roughly 87% of those were observed once. Roughly 13% of the sample comes from the top ten. Per the publication, the time point label means: baseline before first vaccination. The treatment or condition label on this specimen signifies: meningococcal conjugate vaccine given as trial control. Sequenced here: peripheral blood, sampled on day 0 of MenACWY control vaccination. These receptors came from an adult in good health.

The rearrangement joins TRBV5-4 to TRBJ2-7; TRBD1 agrees at 7 bases. The ends lost 3 bases at V and 1 base at J; junction bases unmatched: 7. CDR3 length equals 15 residues. CDR1 is SGHNT, CDR2 YYREEE, per germline (reference sequence). CDR3 sequence (DNA): TGTGCCAGCAGCTCCTGGACAGGCCTTTCCTACGAGCAGTACTTC. Its translation is CASSSWTGLSYEQYF.

This chain connects TRBV28 to TRBJ2-7, with D perhaps matching TRBD2 (6 bases). Germline V gene data show CDR1 as MDHEN and CDR2 as SYDVKM. Trimming stripped 0 bases from V and 2 bases from J, with 11 bases between. The CDR3 contains 15 residues. CDR3 sequence: CASSLWVGSTYEQYF. DNA for the CDR3: TGTGCCAGCAGTTTATGGGTCGGGAGTACCTACGAGCAGTACTTC.

This clone was recorded once. The chain uses TRBV28 and TRBJ2-6, with 8 bases identical to TRBD2. J was trimmed by 4 bases and V by 4 bases; bases with no gene match: 3. The CDR3 runs 15 residues. Germline V gene sequence: CDR1 MDHEN, CDR2 SYDVKM. CDR3 loop: CASSSGLAGANVLTF. In DNA form, the CDR3 reads TGTGCCAGCAGTTCCGGACTAGCAGGGGCCAACGTCCTGACTTTC.

The V gene is TRBV28, the J gene TRBJ1-1, with D perhaps matching TRBD1 (5 bases). Germline assignment: CDR1 MDHEN and CDR2 SYDVKM. Trimming removed 7 bases at V and 5 bases at J, with 17 bases between. CDR3 length equals 14 residues. CDR3 coding DNA: TGTGCCAGCAACCTCTACCGCGGGGGGACTGAAGCTTTCTTT. Translation gives CASNLYRGGTEAFF.

V usage is TRBV9 and J usage is TRBJ2-3; 7 bases match TRBD1. The germline gives CDR1 SGDLS, CDR2 YYNGEE. The CDR3 has 15 amino acids. J was trimmed by 1 base and V by 0 bases; bases with no gene match: 2. The CDR3 nucleotides are TGTGCCAGCAGCGTAGTGAGGGGGCGCACAGATACGCAGTATTTT. The encoded protein is CASSVVRGRTDTQYF.

The gene calls are TRBV2 and TRBJ2-5; 7 bases match TRBD1. Trimming took 8 bases from V and 4 from J; bases not matched to a gene: 7. Germline CDR1 reads SNHLY; CDR2 reads FYNNEI. This CDR3 comprises 13 residues. CDR3 bases: TGTGCCAGCCGACAGGGCCAAGGAGAGACCCAGTACTTC. Amino acid sequence: CASRQGQGETQYF. Complete variable domain (other parts from reference TRBV2 and TRBJ2-5): EPEVTQTPSHQVTQMGQEVILRCVPISNHLYFYWYRQILGQKVEFLVSFYNNEISEKSEIFDDQFSVERPDGSNFTLKIRSTKLEDSAMYFCASRQGQGETQYFGPGTRLLVL.

Here the CDR3 DNA reads TGTGCCAGCAGACCGGGACAGAGAAATTCACCCCTCCACTTT. Amino acid sequence: CASRPGQRNSPLHF. The genes are TRBV28 and TRBJ1-6, with 7 bases fitting TRBD1. The V segment lost 6 bases and the J segment 7 bases; nucleotides outside the gene matches: 6. The CDR3 is 14 residues long. Germline V gene sequence: CDR1 MDHEN, CDR2 SYDVKM.

This clone is a singleton in its sample. The chain carries TRBV18 and TRBJ2-5; 9 bases align to TRBD1. Germline V gene data show CDR1 as KGHSH and CDR2 as LQKENI. The CDR3 loop spans 17 amino acids. The trim removed 3 bases at V and 2 bases at J, leaving 10 bases unmatched. The CDR3 sequence is CASSPGQGFGNQETQYF. The CDR3 DNA reads TGTGCCAGCTCACCGGGACAGGGCTTCGGCAATCAAGAGACCCAGTACTTC.